These 30 T cell receptor beta chains came from one sample sequenced in a study of T cell changes during pregnancy in multiple sclerosis. Repertoires were generated with immunoSEQ multiplex PCR, while TCRdb's copy carries only in-frame clones and drops some. The repertoire holds roughly 52,000 clones, with 85% to 90% as singletons. The material sequenced was CD4+ T cells from peripheral blood mononuclear cells, taken in the first trimester of pregnancy. Every receptor here comes from a female donor with multiple sclerosis, enrolled in a pregnancy study.

This clone has more than one count but fewer than ten. The J gene is TRBJ2-6, the V gene TRBV5-6; D possibly corresponds to TRBD1 (6 bases). The V gene's germline CDR1 is SGHDT and CDR2 YYEEEE. The CDR3 extends over 17 amino acids. V lost 5 bases to trimming and J lost 1 base, with 16 bases between them. This CDR3 reads CASRFNLQGSGANVLTF. Here the CDR3 DNA reads TGTGCCAGCAGGTTCAACCTCCAGGGGTCTGGGGCCAACGTCCTGACTTTC.

The gene calls are TRBV18 and TRBJ1-1, with 7 bases identical to TRBD1. Trimming took 1 base from V and 1 from J; bases not matched to a gene: 6. CDR1 is KGHSH, CDR2 LQKENI, per germline. The CDR3 length is 16 residues. In DNA form, the CDR3 reads TGTGCCAGCTCACCACTGGGACAGCCTGAGAACACTGAAGCTTTCTTT. Translating it yields CASSPLGQPENTEAFF.

This chain connects TRBV7-2 to TRBJ2-5, with 9 bases that match TRBD2. Trimming removed 1 base from V and 4 bases from J; junction bases left unmatched: 4. CDR3 length: 15 residues. Per germline, CDR1 SGHTA and CDR2 FQGNSA. The CDR3 DNA is TGTGCCAGCAGCTTAGGAGCGGGGGGTATAGAGACCCAGTACTTC. Translated: CASSLGAGGIETQYF.

The rearrangement links TRBV15 to TRBJ2-1; possibly TRBD2 for D (6 bases). The CDR3 length is 18 residues. V was clipped by 1 base and J by 0 bases, with 16 bases between them. Germline V gene data show CDR1 as LNHNV and CDR2 as YYDKDF (reference sequence). The CDR3 sequence is CATSRGAGGISSYNEQFF. DNA of the CDR3: TGTGCCACCAGCAGAGGGGCTGGCGGGATAAGCTCCTACAATGAGCAGTTCTTC.

This chain joins TRBV7-2 and TRBJ2-1; D might be TRBD2 (6 bases). The V gene's germline CDR1 is SGHTA and CDR2 FQGNSA. The V end was cut by 5 bases, the J end by 1 base, with 15 bases between. The length of the CDR3 is 16 residues. The CDR3: CASSPRGSGSYNEQFF. Here the CDR3 DNA reads TGTGCCAGCAGCCCTCGGGGGTCAGGTTCCTACAATGAGCAGTTCTTC.

This chain links TRBV28 with TRBJ2-5, with TRBD1 matching 7 bases. This CDR3 region has 15 residues. With V trimmed by 3 bases and J by 7 bases, 11 bases remained unmatched. Germline CDR1 and CDR2: MDHEN and SYDVKM. The CDR3 DNA sequence: TGTGCCAGCAGTTTTTTGGACAGGACGCCGGGGACCCAGTACTTC. It translates to CASSFLDRTPGTQYF.

The chain has TRBV9 and TRBJ2-7; a possible D gene is TRBD1 (6 bases). The germline V gene encodes CDR1 SGDLS and CDR2 YYNGEE. Trimming took off 0 bases at V and 1 base at J, with 8 bases between the two ends. This CDR3 contains 14 residues. In nucleotides, the CDR3 is TGTGCCAGCAGCGTAGGGACAGTTTCCTACGAGCAGTACTTC. As protein: CASSVGTVSYEQYF.

The chain couples TRBV7-9 to TRBJ2-7; 7 bases are shared with TRBD1. The CDR3 extends over 15 amino acids. In germline, CDR1 is SEHNR, CDR2 FQNEAQ (reference sequence). Losses at the gene ends were 1 base for V and 0 bases for J; bases not matched to a gene: 3. The CDR3 region has the DNA TGTGCCAGCAGCTTAGAGGGACAGACCTCCTACGAGCAGTACTTC. As protein: CASSLEGQTSYEQYF.

J is TRBJ1-6 and V is TRBV18; D may be TRBD1 (5 bases). The V and J ends lost 4 bases and 8 bases respectively, with 9 bases between them. Germline CDR1 reads KGHSH; CDR2 reads LQKENI. This CDR3 region has 13 residues. The CDR3 region has the DNA TGTGCCAGCTCACTCGCGGGGGATTCACCCCTCCACTTT. Translation: CASSLAGDSPLHF.

This chain links TRBV28 with TRBJ2-7; D might be TRBD2 (5 bases). Germline CDR1 is MDHEN and CDR2 is SYDVKM. V lost 5 bases and J 7 bases, leaving 21 bases between the germline ends. This CDR3 comprises 15 residues. CDR3 amino acids: CASSRSIGGPGEQYF. In nucleotides, the CDR3 is TGTGCCAGCAGTCGATCGATAGGAGGCCCGGGGGAGCAGTACTTC.

This clone showed up just once. The rearrangement uses TRBV6-5 and TRBJ1-5; D gene unclear. Germline V gene lookup returns CDR1 MNHEY and CDR2 SVGAGI. Trimming took 7 bases from V and 0 from J, leaving 13 bases between them. The CDR3 has 15 amino acids. The CDR3 DNA sequence: TGTGCCAGCATGACCGGGTACGATAGCAATCAGCCCCAGCATTTT. Protein: CASMTGYDSNQPQHF.

V gene TRBV6-1 combines with J gene TRBJ1-5; tentative D call: TRBD1 (5 bases). V was pared by 0 bases and J by 4 bases, with 16 bases between. CDR1 is MNHNS and CDR2 is SASEGT in the germline V gene. The CDR3 runs to 17 residues. The CDR3 DNA reads TGTGCCAGCAGTGAAGCGGGGACTGAAGGACTTAATCAGCCCCAGCATTTT. As protein: CASSEAGTEGLNQPQHF.

The chain couples TRBV18 to TRBJ1-5; D is perhaps TRBD1 (5 bases). The CDR3 covers 14 residues. Trimming removed 6 bases from V and 7 bases from J, with 16 bases in between. Germline V gene lookup returns CDR1 KGHSH and CDR2 LQKENI. CDR3 DNA sequence: TGTGCCAGCTCTCCAACTAATTCAGGGCAGCCCCAGCATTTT. Its translation: CASSPTNSGQPQHF. Drawing the rest from reference TRBV18 and TRBJ1-5, the complete variable domain is NAGVMQNPRHLVRRRGQEARLRCSPMKGHSHVYWYRQLPEEGLKFMVYLQKENIIDESGMPKERFSAEFPKEGPSILRIQQVVRGDSAAYFCASSPTNSGQPQHFGDGTRLSIL.

The CDR3 coding sequence is TGTGCCTGGAGTGTACGTGGCAGGGGAAACACAGATACGCAGTATTTT. Translating gives CAWSVRGRGNTDTQYF. The chain joins TRBV30 to TRBJ2-3; the D gene is possibly TRBD1 (6 bases). The V and J ends lost 0 bases and 2 bases respectively, with 15 bases between them. The CDR3 is 16 residues long. The germline CDR1 and CDR2 sequences are GTSNPN and SVGIG (reference sequence).

The DNA for the CDR3 is TGCAGCGTCTCTTTAACTGGCACTGAAGCTTTCTTT. Translating it yields CSVSLTGTEAFF. The rearrangement joins TRBV29-1 to TRBJ1-1; D remains unclear. V shed 6 bases and J shed 4 bases, with 12 bases lying between them. In germline, CDR1 is SQVTM, CDR2 ANQGSEA. The CDR3 is made up of 12 amino acids.

The chain links TRBV6-5 to TRBJ1-4; 11 bases map to TRBD1. Germline CDR1 reads MNHEY; CDR2 reads SVGAGI. J gave up 8 bases and V 6 bases, and 5 bases lay outside the gene matches. This CDR3 has 14 residues. CDR3: CASSRRDRGEKLFF. The CDR3 DNA reads TGTGCCAGCAGCCGCCGGGACAGGGGGGAAAAACTGTTTTTT.

This CDR3 is CASSPPGGQGYEQYF. CDR3 bases: TGTGCCAGCAGTCCCCCAGGGGGACAGGGGTACGAGCAGTACTTC. V usage is TRBV2 and J usage is TRBJ2-7; 10 nucleotides align to TRBD1. With 5 bases clipped from V and 4 bases from J, the junction kept 8 bases outside the gene matches. CDR1 is SNHLY and CDR2 is FYNNEI in the germline V gene. The CDR3 covers 15 residues. Complete variable domain (other parts from reference TRBV2 and TRBJ2-7): EPEVTQTPSHQVTQMGQEVILRCVPISNHLYFYWYRQILGQKVEFLVSFYNNEISEKSEIFDDQFSVERPDGSNFTLKIRSTKLEDSAMYFCASSPPGGQGYEQYFGPGTRLTVT.

The gene calls are TRBV5-1 and TRBJ1-5, with a possible D match to TRBD1 (6 bases). The CDR3 has 14 residues. Germline V gene sequence: CDR1 SGHRS, CDR2 YFSETQ. Trimming removed 5 bases at V and 2 bases at J, with 11 bases between. DNA for the CDR3: TGCGCCAGCAGTTATTCAGGGGGCAATCAGCCCCAGCATTTT. The encoded protein is CASSYSGGNQPQHF.

This clone was seen more than once but under ten times. The chain combines TRBV6-5 with TRBJ1-1, with TRBD1 matching 8 bases. CDR1 is MNHEY and CDR2 is SVGAGI in the germline V gene. The CDR3 runs to 13 residues. With V trimmed by 6 bases and J by 4 bases, 4 bases remained unmatched. The CDR3 nucleotides are TGTGCCAGCAGACCCACAGGGGGCACTGAAGCTTTCTTT. It translates to CASRPTGGTEAFF.

The genes are TRBV6-6 and TRBJ1-2; the match to TRBD1 covers 7 bases. Germline CDR1 is MNHNY and CDR2 is SVGAGI (reference sequence). Trimming took 8 bases from V and 4 from J; bases not matched to a gene: 13. There are 15 residues in the CDR3. In DNA, the CDR3 is TGTGCCAGCTGTGTAAGAAGACAGGGCGGCTATGGCTACACCTTC. This translates into CASCVRRQGGYGYTF.

The V and J genes are TRBV6-6 and TRBJ2-1, with D unclear. This CDR3 contains 12 residues. The V end was cut by 5 bases, the J end by 7 bases, with 9 bases between. The germline CDR1 and CDR2 sequences are MNHNY and SVGAGI (reference sequence). The CDR3 here is CASSQSENEQFF. In DNA, the CDR3 is TGTGCCAGCAGTCAATCGGAGAATGAGCAGTTCTTC.

V and J are TRBV11-3 and TRBJ2-7; 7 bases fit TRBD1. The J segment lost 0 bases and the V segment lost 5 bases, leaving 4 bases of the junction unmatched. The CDR3 has 14 amino acids. The germline V gene encodes CDR1 SGHNT and CDR2 YENEEA. For the CDR3, the DNA is TGTGCCAGCAGCCCAGGGGGTTCCTCCTACGAGCAGTACTTC. Its translation: CASSPGGSSYEQYF.

V is TRBV11-3 and J is TRBJ2-5; the match to TRBD2 covers 7 bases. CDR1 and CDR2 from the germline V gene are SGHNT and YENEEA. CDR3 length equals 16 residues. V gave up 5 bases and J gave up 1 base; unmatched junction bases: 10. CDR3 region: CASSLEGRGFQETQYF. DNA for the CDR3: TGTGCCAGCAGCCTCGAGGGGCGGGGGTTCCAAGAGACCCAGTACTTC.

The chain couples TRBV5-1 to TRBJ2-7; 8 bases align to TRBD1. Trimming took 4 bases from V and 3 from J; bases not matched to a gene: 9. This CDR3 is built from 15 residues. Germline-derived CDR1 and CDR2 are SGHRS and YFSETQ. This chain's CDR3 is CASSPDRATNYEQYF. The CDR3, as DNA: TGCGCCAGCAGCCCGGACAGGGCCACTAACTACGAGCAGTACTTC.

J is TRBJ1-6 and V is TRBV6-1; possibly TRBD1 for D (5 bases). The germline V gene encodes CDR1 MNHNS and CDR2 SASEGT. Trimming took off 9 bases at V and 10 bases at J, with 19 bases between the two ends. The CDR3 length is 14 residues. The DNA of the CDR3 is TGTGCCAGTCCCCTCTTGAGGGGAGGATCACCCCTCCACTTT. Protein product: CASPLLRGGSPLHF.

The chain combines TRBV19 with TRBJ2-2, with 12 bases fitting TRBD2. Germline CDR1 is LNHDA and CDR2 is SQIVND (reference sequence). Losses at the gene ends were 4 bases for V and 4 bases for J; bases not matched to a gene: 7. The CDR3 spans 17 residues. The CDR3 DNA sequence: TGTGCCAGTAGTACTACTAGCGGGAGGCCGGCCACCGGGGAGCTGTTTTTT. Translation gives CASSTTSGRPATGELFF.

This clone was found a few times. The gene calls are TRBV6-1 and TRBJ1-2, with TRBD1 matching over 9 bases. Trimming removed 5 bases from V and 5 bases from J; junction bases left unmatched: 6. The germline CDR1 and CDR2 sequences are MNHNS and SASEGT. The CDR3 totals 14 residues. CDR3 sequence: CASSTLGQGYGYTF. For the CDR3, the DNA is TGTGCCAGCAGTACCCTCGGACAGGGGTATGGCTACACCTTC.

J is TRBJ2-7 and V is TRBV18; 9 bases fit TRBD1. Trimming took 3 bases from V and 4 from J; bases not matched to a gene: 1. The germline V gene has CDR1 KGHSH and CDR2 LQKENI. The CDR3 loop spans 13 amino acids. CDR3 amino acids: CASSPGTGYEQYF. The CDR3 DNA follows: TGTGCCAGCTCACCCGGGACAGGGTACGAGCAGTACTTC.

The chain carries TRBV25-1 and TRBJ1-5; D unresolved. Germline CDR1 reads MGHDK; CDR2 reads SYGVNS. The CDR3 covers 10 residues. V was cut by 9 bases and J by 6 bases, with 6 bases left in between. CDR3 coding DNA: TGTGCCAGTCTAGTTCAGCCCCAGCATTTT. This encodes CASLVQPQHF.

The chain uses TRBV19 and TRBJ1-5; TRBD1 is a possible D gene (6 bases). The CDR3 spans 14 residues. V was cut by 5 bases and J by 3 bases, with 11 bases left in between. Germline CDR1 LNHDA, CDR2 SQIVND (reference sequence). The CDR3 region is CASSVQGTNQPQHF. CDR3 bases: TGTGCCAGTAGTGTACAGGGTACCAATCAGCCCCAGCATTTT.